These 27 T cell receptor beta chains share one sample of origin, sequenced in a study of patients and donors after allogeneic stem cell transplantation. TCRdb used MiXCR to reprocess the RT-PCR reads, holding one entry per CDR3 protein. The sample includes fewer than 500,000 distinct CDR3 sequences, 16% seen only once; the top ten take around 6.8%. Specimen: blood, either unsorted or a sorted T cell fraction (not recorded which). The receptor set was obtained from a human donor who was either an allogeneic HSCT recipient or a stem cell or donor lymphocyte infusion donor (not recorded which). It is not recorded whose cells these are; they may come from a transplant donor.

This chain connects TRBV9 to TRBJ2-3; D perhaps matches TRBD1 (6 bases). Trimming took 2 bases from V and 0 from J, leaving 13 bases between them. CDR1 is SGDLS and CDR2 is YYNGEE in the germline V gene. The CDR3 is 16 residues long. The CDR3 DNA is TGTGCCAGCAGCGTCCGGACAGCACTCAGCACAGATACGCAGTATTTT. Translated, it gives CASSVRTALSTDTQYF.

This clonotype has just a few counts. The CDR3 spells CASSAYQILYEQYF. Here the CDR3 DNA reads TGTGCCAGCAGTGCCTACCAGATCCTCTACGAGCAGTACTTC. This chain links TRBV6-1 with TRBJ2-7; no definite D call. The CDR3 has 14 amino acids. CDR1 and CDR2 from the germline V gene are MNHNS and SASEGT. Between the trimmed V and J ends, which lost 4 bases and 3 bases, there was a span of 13 bases.

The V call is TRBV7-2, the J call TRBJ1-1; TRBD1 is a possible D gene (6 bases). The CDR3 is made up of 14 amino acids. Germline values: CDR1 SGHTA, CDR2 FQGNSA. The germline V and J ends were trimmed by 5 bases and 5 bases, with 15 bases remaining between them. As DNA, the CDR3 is TGTGCCAGCAGCGCGCAAACAGGGCTTACTGAAGCTTTCTTT. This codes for CASSAQTGLTEAFF.

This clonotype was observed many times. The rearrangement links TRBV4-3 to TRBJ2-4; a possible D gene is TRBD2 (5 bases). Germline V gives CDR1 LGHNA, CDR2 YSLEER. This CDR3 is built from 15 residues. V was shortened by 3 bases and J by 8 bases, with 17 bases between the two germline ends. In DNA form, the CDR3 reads TGCGCCAGCAGCCAGGCCCTAGCTGAGGGAGACATTCAGTACTTC. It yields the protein CASSQALAEGDIQYF.

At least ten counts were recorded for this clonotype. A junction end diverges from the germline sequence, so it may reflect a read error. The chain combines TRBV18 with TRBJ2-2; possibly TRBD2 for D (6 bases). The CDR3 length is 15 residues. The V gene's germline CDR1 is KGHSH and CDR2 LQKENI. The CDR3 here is CASSPRAGNTGELFF. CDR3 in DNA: TGCGCCAGCAGCCCTCGAGCGGGGAACACCGGGGAGCTGTTTTTT.

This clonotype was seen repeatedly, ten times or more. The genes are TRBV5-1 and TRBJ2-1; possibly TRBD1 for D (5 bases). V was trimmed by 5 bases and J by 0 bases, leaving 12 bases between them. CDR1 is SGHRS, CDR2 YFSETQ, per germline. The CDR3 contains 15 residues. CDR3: CASSYGHFSYNEQFF. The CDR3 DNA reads TGCGCCAGCAGTTATGGACACTTCTCCTACAATGAGCAGTTCTTC.

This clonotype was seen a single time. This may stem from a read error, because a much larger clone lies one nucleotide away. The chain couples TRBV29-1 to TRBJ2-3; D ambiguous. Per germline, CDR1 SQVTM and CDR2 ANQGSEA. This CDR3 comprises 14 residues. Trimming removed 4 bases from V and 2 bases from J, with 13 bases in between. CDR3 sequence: CSVVWALFTDTQYF. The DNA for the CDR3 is TGCAGCGTTGTCTGGGCCCTATTCACAGATACGCAGTATTTT.

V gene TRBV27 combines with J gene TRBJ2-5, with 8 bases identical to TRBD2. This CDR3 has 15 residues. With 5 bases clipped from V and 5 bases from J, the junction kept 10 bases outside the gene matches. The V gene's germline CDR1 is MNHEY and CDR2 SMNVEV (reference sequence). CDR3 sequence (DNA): TGTGCCAGCAGTCCCCGCGGACAGCGGGGGGAGACCCAGTACTTC. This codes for CASSPRGQRGETQYF.

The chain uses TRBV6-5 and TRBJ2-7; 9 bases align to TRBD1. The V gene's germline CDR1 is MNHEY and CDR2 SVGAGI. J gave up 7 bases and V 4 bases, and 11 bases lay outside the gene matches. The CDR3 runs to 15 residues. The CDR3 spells CASSLLQGALREQYF. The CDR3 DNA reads TGTGCCAGCAGTTTACTACAGGGGGCGTTACGGGAGCAGTACTTC.

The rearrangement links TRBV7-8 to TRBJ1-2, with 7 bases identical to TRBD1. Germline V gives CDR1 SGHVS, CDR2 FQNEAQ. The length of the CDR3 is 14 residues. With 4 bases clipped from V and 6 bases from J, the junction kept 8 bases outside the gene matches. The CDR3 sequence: CASSSVGRGDGYTF. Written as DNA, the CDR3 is TGTGCCAGCAGCTCAGTCGGCAGGGGGGATGGCTACACCTTC.

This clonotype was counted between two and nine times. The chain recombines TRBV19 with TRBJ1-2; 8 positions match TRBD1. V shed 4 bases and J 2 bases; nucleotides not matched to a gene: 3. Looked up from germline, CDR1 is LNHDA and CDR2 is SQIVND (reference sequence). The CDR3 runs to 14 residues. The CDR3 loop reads CASSRRQGNYGYTF. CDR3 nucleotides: TGTGCCAGTAGTAGAAGACAGGGGAACTATGGCTACACCTTC.

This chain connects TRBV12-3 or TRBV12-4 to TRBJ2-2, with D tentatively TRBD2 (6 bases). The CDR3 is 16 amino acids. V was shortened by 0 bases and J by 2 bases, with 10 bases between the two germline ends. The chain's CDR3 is CASSLASGFNTGELFF. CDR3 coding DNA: TGTGCCAGCAGTTTAGCCAGCGGGTTTAACACCGGGGAGCTGTTTTTT.

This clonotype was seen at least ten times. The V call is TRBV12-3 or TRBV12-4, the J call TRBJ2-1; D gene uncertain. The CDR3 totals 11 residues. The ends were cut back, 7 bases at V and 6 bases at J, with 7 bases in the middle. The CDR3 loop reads CASTDGNEQFF. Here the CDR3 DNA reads TGTGCCAGCACAGATGGCAATGAGCAGTTCTTC.

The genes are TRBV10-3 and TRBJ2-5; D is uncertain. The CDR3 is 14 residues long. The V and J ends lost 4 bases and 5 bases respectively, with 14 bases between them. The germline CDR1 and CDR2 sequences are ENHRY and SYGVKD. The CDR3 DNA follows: TGTGCCATCAGTGGAGAATGGCGTGGGGAGACCCAGTACTTC. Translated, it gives CAISGEWRGETQYF.

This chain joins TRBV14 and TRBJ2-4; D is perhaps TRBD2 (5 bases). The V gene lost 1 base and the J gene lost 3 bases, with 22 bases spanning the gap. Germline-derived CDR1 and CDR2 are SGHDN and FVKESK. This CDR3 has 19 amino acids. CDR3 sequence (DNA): TGTGCCAGCAGCCAAGTTATAGCGAAAAAAGGGAAAGGCAAAAACATTCAGTACTTC. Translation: CASSQVIAKKGKGKNIQYF.

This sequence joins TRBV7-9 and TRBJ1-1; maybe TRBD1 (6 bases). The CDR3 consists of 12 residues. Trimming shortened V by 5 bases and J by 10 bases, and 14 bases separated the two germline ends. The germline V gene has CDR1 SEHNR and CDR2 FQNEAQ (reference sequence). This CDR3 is CASSPGVVRAFF. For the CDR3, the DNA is TGTGCCAGCAGCCCAGGGGTTGTAAGAGCTTTCTTT.

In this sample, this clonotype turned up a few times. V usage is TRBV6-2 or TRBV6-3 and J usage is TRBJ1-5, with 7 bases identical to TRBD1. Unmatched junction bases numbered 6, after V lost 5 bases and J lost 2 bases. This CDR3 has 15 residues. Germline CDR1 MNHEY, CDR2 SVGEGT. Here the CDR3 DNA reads TGTGCCAGCAGTGGGTACAGGGGCGGCAATCAGCCCCAGCATTTT. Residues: CASSGYRGGNQPQHF.

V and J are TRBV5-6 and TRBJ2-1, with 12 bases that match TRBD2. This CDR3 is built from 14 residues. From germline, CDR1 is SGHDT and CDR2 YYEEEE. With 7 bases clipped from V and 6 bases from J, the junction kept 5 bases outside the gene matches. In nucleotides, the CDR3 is TGTGCCAGCCTTCTAGCGGGGGGGACCAATGAGCAGTTCTTC. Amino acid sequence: CASLLAGGTNEQFF.

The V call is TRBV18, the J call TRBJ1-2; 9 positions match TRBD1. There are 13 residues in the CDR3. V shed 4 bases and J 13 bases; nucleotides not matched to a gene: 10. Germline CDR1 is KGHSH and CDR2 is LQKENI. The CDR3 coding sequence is TGTGCCAGCTCACTCCGGGACAGGGCGACCAGCACCTTC. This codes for CASSLRDRATSTF. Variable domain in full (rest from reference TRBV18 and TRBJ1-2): NAGVMQNPRHLVRRRGQEARLRCSPMKGHSHVYWYRQLPEEGLKFMVYLQKENIIDESGMPKERFSAEFPKEGPSILRIQQVVRGDSAAYFCASSLRDRATSTFGSGTRLTVV.

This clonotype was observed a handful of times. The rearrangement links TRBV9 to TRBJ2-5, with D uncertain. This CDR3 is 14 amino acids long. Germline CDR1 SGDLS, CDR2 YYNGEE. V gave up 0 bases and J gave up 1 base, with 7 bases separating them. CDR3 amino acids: CASSVDYPQETQYF. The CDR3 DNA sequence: TGTGCCAGCAGCGTAGACTACCCCCAAGAGACCCAGTACTTC.

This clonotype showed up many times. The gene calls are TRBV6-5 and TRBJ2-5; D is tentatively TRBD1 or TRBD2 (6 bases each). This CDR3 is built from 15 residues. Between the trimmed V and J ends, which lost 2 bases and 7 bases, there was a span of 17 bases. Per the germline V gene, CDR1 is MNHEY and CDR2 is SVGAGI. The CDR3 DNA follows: TGTGCCAGCAGTTACGTGCTAGACAAGGGGGGGACCCAGTACTTC. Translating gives CASSYVLDKGGTQYF.

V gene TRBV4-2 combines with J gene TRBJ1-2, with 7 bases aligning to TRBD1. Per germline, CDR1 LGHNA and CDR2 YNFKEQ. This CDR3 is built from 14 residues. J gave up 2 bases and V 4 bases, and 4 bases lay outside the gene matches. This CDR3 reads CASSRDRENYGYTF. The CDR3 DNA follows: TGTGCCAGCAGCCGAGACAGGGAAAACTATGGCTACACCTTC.

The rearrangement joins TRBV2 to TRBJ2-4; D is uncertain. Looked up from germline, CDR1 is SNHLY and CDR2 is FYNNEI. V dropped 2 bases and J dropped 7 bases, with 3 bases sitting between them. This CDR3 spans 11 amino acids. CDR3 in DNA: TGTGCCAGCAGTGAACGGAACATTCAGTACTTC. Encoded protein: CASSERNIQYF.

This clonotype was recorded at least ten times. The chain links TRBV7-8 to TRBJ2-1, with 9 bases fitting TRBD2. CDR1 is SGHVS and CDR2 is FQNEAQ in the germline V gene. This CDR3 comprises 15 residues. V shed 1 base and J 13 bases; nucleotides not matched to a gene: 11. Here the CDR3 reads CASSLGVAGDQVQFF. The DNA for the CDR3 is TGTGCCAGCAGCTTAGGAGTAGCGGGGGATCAGGTCCAGTTCTTC.

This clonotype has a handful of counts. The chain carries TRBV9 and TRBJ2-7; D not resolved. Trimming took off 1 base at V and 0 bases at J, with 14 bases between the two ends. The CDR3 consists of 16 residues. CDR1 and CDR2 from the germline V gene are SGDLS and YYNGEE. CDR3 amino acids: CASSVNPMGLSYEQYF. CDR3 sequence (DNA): TGTGCCAGCAGCGTAAACCCCATGGGTCTCTCCTACGAGCAGTACTTC.

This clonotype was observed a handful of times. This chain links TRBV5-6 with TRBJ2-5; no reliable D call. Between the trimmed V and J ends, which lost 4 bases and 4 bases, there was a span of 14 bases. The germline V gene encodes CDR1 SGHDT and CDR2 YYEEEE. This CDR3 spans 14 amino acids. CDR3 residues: CASSGTLGGETQYF. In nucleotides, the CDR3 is TGTGCCAGCAGCGGTACATTGGGCGGAGAGACCCAGTACTTC.

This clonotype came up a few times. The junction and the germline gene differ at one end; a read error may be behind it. Written as DNA, the CDR3 is TGTGCCAGCTCACCAACGGGGGAGGGAAGCAGAGATACGCAGTATTTT. It translates to CASSPTGEGSRDTQYF. The rearrangement uses TRBV18 and TRBJ2-3; 7 bases align to TRBD2. Germline V gene sequence: CDR1 KGHSH, CDR2 LQKENI. This CDR3 is built from 16 residues.